This T cell receptor beta chain was observed in a study of T cell repertoires in cytomegalovirus infection (dated by TCRdb to about 2019). For context, the study as a whole: Alongside well-studied HLA-B-restricted epitopes, the peptide stimulations were aimed at recently identified HLA-C-restricted CMV epitopes, whose presentation resists viral immunomodulation. Donor HLA type was relevant to the analysis, because carriage of CMV infection together with the matching HLA type was indicated by public TCR beta signatures.

To note about this clonotype: Which antigen it targets is not known. Base qualities are not recorded, but no much larger clone differs from it by a single base.

The sample's treatment or condition label, decoded: in vitro stimulation with specific CMV peptide epitopes to enrich CMV-specific T cells. V sheds 1 base and J sheds 1 base, leaving 8 bases between their ends. Including cysteine and phenylalanine, the CDR3 has 15 amino acids. Here the CDR3 DNA is all that survives: 45 bases in frame from base 1. CDR1 and CDR2 are read off the germline V gene as SNHLY and FYNNEI. What the work shows at the level of the full study, not this receptor alone: In the ex vivo response, HLA-C-restricted CMV-specific TCR beta clonotypes were dominant, and in two of eight donors the single most frequent clonotype came from this HLA-C-restricted group. In both this cohort and an independent roughly 350-donor cohort, the cumulative frequency of public TCR beta family members distinguished carriers of CMV infection plus the relevant HLA type.

Sequencing used an Illumina HiSeq 1500. TCRdb reworked the public reads: Q25 trimming with fastp, MiXCR clone assembly, productive beta chains retained. A single entry per CDR3 protein holds the most common genes and DNA from its merged rows. Counted in this sample were about 900,000 distinct CDR3 sequences; approximately 31% of them appeared once. The top ten clones comprise around an eighth of the sample. The sequencing used cultured CD8+ T cells from PBMCs, collected from culture after CMV antigen stimulation. The chain is encoded by TRBV2 joined to TRBJ2-1; there is no confident call for the D gene. The clonotype originates from a human donor in good health (CMV status not recorded). Some clones in this sample may be carry-over from other donors' samples. CDR3 protein: CASSEELRSYNEQFF. In nucleotides, the sequence is TGTGCCAGCAGTGAAGAGTTGAGGTCCTACAATGAGCAGTTCTTC. With the portions outside the CDR3 filled from the reference TRBV2 and TRBJ2-1 genes, the complete variable region becomes EPEVTQTPSHQVTQMGQEVILRCVPISNHLYFYWYRQILGQKVEFLVSFYNNEISEKSEIFDDQFSVERPDGSNFTLKIRSTKLEDSAMYFCASSEELRSYNEQFFGPGTRLTVL.